This T cell receptor (beta chain) is from a study of blood T cell repertoires in COVID-19. The wider study: COVID-19 samples collected from the United States, Italy and Spain covered acute and convalescent phases. From T cells, B-cell-depleted T cells, or PBMCs came the material, which was cDNA or gDNA.

V was clipped by 5 bases and J by 2 bases; unmatched bases: 7. The CDR3 is made up of 15 amino acids. Germline V gives CDR1 PRHDT, CDR2 FYEKMQ (reference sequence). Original handling: Scientists estimated how many nucleated cells there were by amplifying reference gene primers. Libraries were prepared by immunoSEQ multiplex PCR; TCRdb keeps only in-frame clonotypes and omits some of them. The V and J calls and the clone size are those of that table, but D and trimming were determined from the DNA. This table has approximately 90,000 clones, 65% to 85% appearing once. This clonotype was sampled from a woman aged 80 or over with active or convalescent COVID-19. Sequenced: peripheral blood. The chain couples TRBV13 to TRBJ1-1; the match to TRBD1 covers 8 bases. The CDR3 reads CASSPRTGLNTEAFF. CDR3 in DNA: TGTGCCAGCAGCCCCCGGACAGGGCTCAACACTGAAGCTTTCTTT.